The 23 T cell receptor beta chains below were found in one sample sequenced in a study of cytomegalovirus exposure and HLA in healthy donors. PCR used 60 Vbeta primers and 13 Jbeta primers. Profiled with immunoSEQ multiplex PCR; TCRdb holds only in-frame clones, not every one. The sample carries 150,000 to 200,000 clones, about 75% recorded once. Sequencing was performed on PBMCs. These receptors were obtained from a man younger than 30 in good health and CMV-seropositive.

This clone is a singleton in its sample. This chain uses TRBV6-5 with TRBJ1-2; 10 bases align to TRBD1. The CDR3 spans 15 residues. The germline V gene has CDR1 MNHEY and CDR2 SVGAGI. V shed 7 bases, J shed 2 bases, and the junction held 7 bases outside the gene matches. In nucleotides, the CDR3 is TGTGCCAGCACCCGGGGGGGACAGGGGAACTATGGCTACACCTTC. Encoded protein: CASTRGGQGNYGYTF.

The chain employs TRBV7-2 and TRBJ2-1, with TRBD2 as a possible D gene (6 bases). Germline CDR1 and CDR2: SGHTA and FQGNSA. V lost 2 bases and J lost 9, with 20 bases in between. This CDR3 contains 16 residues. The CDR3 region has the DNA TGTGCCAGCAGCTTATTAGGGCGGGGTCGGGAAATTGAGCAGTTCTTC. This sequence encodes CASSLLGRGREIEQFF.

Here the CDR3 DNA reads TGTGCCAGCAGGGGGGTCGGGGGGTCCTACGAGCAGTACGTC. This codes for CASRGVGGSYEQYV. The chain couples TRBV6-4 to TRBJ2-7; 7 nucleotides match TRBD2. CDR3 length: 14 residues. CDR1 and CDR2 (germline): MRHNA, SNTAGT. The ends lost 6 bases at V and 1 base at J; junction bases unmatched: 6.

V and J are TRBV28 and TRBJ2-7, with a possible D match to TRBD2 (6 bases). Germline CDR1 reads MDHEN; CDR2 reads SYDVKM. The CDR3 runs to 16 residues. V was pared by 5 bases and J by 1 base, with 18 bases between. This CDR3 reads CASSLPGLLPSYEQYV. The CDR3 region has the DNA TGTGCCAGCAGTCTGCCGGGACTCCTCCCTTCCTACGAGCAGTACGTC.

This chain joins TRBV5-4 and TRBJ1-1; D gene ambiguous. Germline lookup yields CDR1 SGHNT and CDR2 YYREEE (reference sequence). Trimming cost V 1 base and J 0 bases, with 10 bases left between them. The CDR3 runs 15 residues. The CDR3 region is CASSLSFSLNTEAFF. The CDR3 DNA is TGTGCCAGCAGCTTGTCCTTCTCCTTGAACACTGAAGCTTTCTTT.

The chain employs TRBV5-4 and TRBJ2-7; tentatively, D is TRBD2 (7 bases). Germline CDR1 is SGHNT and CDR2 is YYREEE (reference sequence). The CDR3 sequence is 13 residues long. V shed 1 base and J shed 6 bases, with 11 bases lying between them. The CDR3 loop reads CASSLQGGGEQYV. CDR3 nucleotides: TGTGCCAGCAGCTTGCAAGGGGGGGGCGAGCAGTACGTC.

Comments on this clone: Other DNA sequences in the same sample also yield this CDR3. The CDR3 nucleotides are TGTGCCAGCAGTGAACGGGGTTATGAGCAGTACGTC. This gives the protein CASSERGYEQYV. This chain connects TRBV6-1 to TRBJ2-7; D might be TRBD2 (5 bases). The germline V and J ends were trimmed by 2 bases and 7 bases, with 9 bases remaining between them. The CDR3 runs 12 residues. Germline V gives CDR1 MNHNS, CDR2 SASEGT.

The chain couples TRBV5-1 to TRBJ1-1; TRBD1 matches at 8 bases. Looked up from germline, CDR1 is SGHRS and CDR2 is YFSETQ. Unmatched junction bases numbered 5, after V lost 3 bases and J lost 1 base. This CDR3 is built from 15 residues. DNA of the CDR3: TGCGCCAGCAGCTGGCCAGGGGGCGAGAACACTGAAGCTTTCTTT. Translated, it gives CASSWPGGENTEAFF.

The gene calls are TRBV2 and TRBJ2-2; D ambiguous. V lost 6 bases to trimming and J lost 1 base, with 15 bases between them. Germline lookup yields CDR1 SNHLY and CDR2 FYNNEI. The CDR3 covers 16 residues. CDR3 nucleotides: TGTGCCAGCAGACGATCAAGCAACAGGAACACCGGGGAGCTGTTTTTT. It translates to CASRRSSNRNTGELFF.

V and J are TRBV7-9 and TRBJ2-5, with 7 bases matching TRBD1. CDR1 is SEHNR, CDR2 FQNEAQ, per germline (reference sequence). The CDR3 runs 14 residues. Trimming at V came to 3 bases and at J to 2 bases, leaving 3 bases not matched to a gene. CDR3 residues: CASSFMTGQETQYF. The CDR3 DNA sequence: TGTGCCAGCAGCTTTATGACAGGGCAAGAGACCCAGTACTTC.

This sequence joins TRBV2 and TRBJ1-2; 9 bases are shared with TRBD1. With 7 bases clipped from V and 6 bases from J, the junction kept 3 bases outside the gene matches. Germline lookup yields CDR1 SNHLY and CDR2 FYNNEI. The CDR3 is 12 amino acids. Here the CDR3 reads CASNRDRDGYTF. CDR3 nucleotides: TGTGCCAGCAACCGGGACAGGGATGGCTACACCTTC. Full variable domain (outside the CDR3, taken from reference TRBV2 and TRBJ1-2): EPEVTQTPSHQVTQMGQEVILRCVPISNHLYFYWYRQILGQKVEFLVSFYNNEISEKSEIFDDQFSVERPDGSNFTLKIRSTKLEDSAMYFCASNRDRDGYTFGSGTRLTVV.

At least ten counts were recorded for this clone. V is TRBV6-1 and J is TRBJ1-5, with D unclear. This CDR3 contains 16 residues. The V end was cut by 1 base, the J end by 0 bases, with 10 bases between. The germline V gene has CDR1 MNHNS and CDR2 SASEGT. The chain's CDR3 is CASSEGARNSNQPQHF. CDR3 coding DNA: TGTGCCAGCAGTGAAGGGGCGAGAAATAGCAATCAGCCCCAGCATTTT.

The chain combines TRBV4-2 with TRBJ2-6; tentatively, D is TRBD1 (6 bases). CDR1 and CDR2 from the germline V gene are LGHNA and YNFKEQ. The CDR3 consists of 21 residues. The ends were cut back, 0 bases at V and 2 bases at J, with 23 bases in the middle. Here the CDR3 DNA reads TGTGCCAGCAGCCAAGATGTTATTTTCAGGGGTCCAGGGGCTGGGGCCAACGTCCTGACTTTC. It encodes CASSQDVIFRGPGAGANVLTF.

The V and J genes are TRBV18 and TRBJ1-2; D unresolved. The CDR3 contains 17 residues. Trimming took 3 bases from V and 4 from J, leaving 21 bases between them. CDR1 and CDR2 from the germline V gene are KGHSH and LQKENI. CDR3 DNA sequence: TGTGCCAGCTCACCCCGACCCGTGAACAGAGCCTTCTATGGCTACACCTTC. This encodes CASSPRPVNRAFYGYTF.

The genes are TRBV27 and TRBJ2-3, with unresolved D. The CDR3 has 16 residues. The V end lost 0 bases, the J end lost 2 bases, and 12 bases lay between the germline ends. In germline, CDR1 is MNHEY, CDR2 SMNVEV (reference sequence). The CDR3 nucleotides read TGTGCCAGCAGTTTATCGTGGCGAGGTACCACAGATACGCAGTATTTT. It encodes CASSLSWRGTTDTQYF.

The gene calls are TRBV28 and TRBJ2-5, with D possibly being TRBD2 (6 bases). Trimming took 6 bases from V and 0 from J, leaving 14 bases between them. CDR1 and CDR2 (germline): MDHEN, SYDVKM. The CDR3 is 15 residues long. For the CDR3, the DNA is TGTGCCAGCAGAACAGGAGGAGGGTACCAAGAGACCCAGTACTTC. Residues: CASRTGGGYQETQYF.

This clone has a handful of counts. The chain is built from TRBV2 and TRBJ2-5; maybe TRBD2 (5 bases). This CDR3 comprises 13 residues. V dropped 6 bases and J dropped 2 bases, with 10 bases sitting between them. Germline V CDR1 and CDR2: SNHLY, FYNNEI. The CDR3 spells CASSGLQQETQYF. In DNA form, the CDR3 reads TGTGCCAGCAGCGGACTGCAACAAGAGACCCAGTACTTC.

This chain joins TRBV7-2 and TRBJ1-2, with 9 nucleotides matching TRBD1. The CDR3 consists of 15 residues. J gave up 2 bases and V 5 bases, and 6 bases lay outside the gene matches. Looked up from germline, CDR1 is SGHTA and CDR2 is FQGNSA. CDR3 sequence: CASSQGQGINYGYTF. The CDR3 DNA sequence: TGTGCCAGCAGCCAAGGACAGGGGATAAACTATGGCTACACCTTC.

The rearrangement joins TRBV12-2 to TRBJ2-3; the table's D call TRBD2 went unverified against the DNA. TRBV12-2 is a pseudogene. The CDR3 totals 13 residues. CDR3 loop: CASPSALSDTQYF. CDR3 in DNA: TGTGCATCTCCTAGCGCCCTCTCAGATACGCAGTATTTT.

The V and J genes are TRBV19 and TRBJ1-2; TRBD1 agrees at 11 bases. Trimming at V came to 7 bases and at J to 12 bases, leaving 7 bases not matched to a gene. There are 12 residues in the CDR3. Germline V gene data show CDR1 as LNHDA and CDR2 as SQIVND (reference sequence). The CDR3: CASMDRTGGNTF. In DNA form, the CDR3 reads TGTGCCAGTATGGATAGGACAGGGGGCAACACCTTC.

DNA of the CDR3: TGTGCCAGCAGCCCTGGGGGGGGCCCTTCGTCGTATTTT. As protein: CASSPGGGPSSYF. V gene TRBV7-2 combines with J gene TRBJ2-3; maybe TRBD2 (7 bases). V gave up 5 bases and J gave up 14 bases, with 20 bases separating them. The CDR3 loop spans 13 amino acids. Germline loops: CDR1 SGHTA, CDR2 FQGNSA.

The chain has TRBV14 and TRBJ1-2; TRBD1 matches at 8 bases. Trimming cost V 3 bases and J 8 bases; bases outside gene matches: 11. There are 15 residues in the CDR3. The germline V gene encodes CDR1 SGHDN and CDR2 FVKESK. CDR3 coding DNA: TGTGCCAGCAGCCACGAGACAGGGGCCGTTTACGGCTACACCTTC. Translating it yields CASSHETGAVYGYTF.

The chain links TRBV11-2 to TRBJ1-3, with TRBD1 as a possible D gene (6 bases). Germline loops: CDR1 SGHAT, CDR2 FQNNGV. The CDR3 totals 17 residues. V was cut by 6 bases and J by 4 bases, with 22 bases left in between. DNA of the CDR3: TGTGCCAGCAGTTTACATCCCGGGACAACAGAGGGAAACACCATATATTTT. This sequence encodes CASSLHPGTTEGNTIYF.